This T cell receptor beta chain was sequenced in a study of shared clonotypes between healthy human individuals. Study-level results: The study drew on few donors, limiting represented genetic and exposure-history diversity.

A remark on this clone: No antigen is known for it.

CD8 cells classed as naive were CD45RO-negative and positively selected for CCR7, excluding terminally differentiated effector memory CD45RA+ cells. Within Nashville, Tennessee resided all donors, each a Caucasian adult. CDR3 length: 14 residues. The V gene lost 3 bases and the J gene lost 2 bases, with 11 bases spanning the gap. CDR1 KGHSH and CDR2 LQKENI come from the germline V gene. TCRdb's copy holds only in-frame clones and misses some; the assay was immunoSEQ multiplex PCR. The sample lists around 2.1 million clones, 90% to 95% occurring once. The sequenced sample was naive CD8+ T cells from PBMCs. This clonotype originated in a man aged 18 to 29 in good health. Some clones in this sample may be carry-over from other donors' samples. V is TRBV18 and J is TRBJ2-7, with D maybe TRBD1 (5 bases). In DNA, the CDR3 is TGTGCCAGCTCACCGCCGGCAGGGCCCTACGAGCAGTACTTC. Its protein product is CASSPPAGPYEQYF.